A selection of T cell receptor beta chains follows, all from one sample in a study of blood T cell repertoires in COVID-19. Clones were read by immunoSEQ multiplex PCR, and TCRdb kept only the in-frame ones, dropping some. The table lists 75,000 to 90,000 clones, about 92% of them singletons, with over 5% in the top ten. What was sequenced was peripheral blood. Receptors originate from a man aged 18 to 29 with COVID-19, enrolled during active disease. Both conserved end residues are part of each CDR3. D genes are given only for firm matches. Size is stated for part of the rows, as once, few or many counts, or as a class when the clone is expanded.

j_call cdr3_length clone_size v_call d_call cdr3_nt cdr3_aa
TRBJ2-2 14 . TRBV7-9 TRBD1 TGTGCCAGCAGCATTGGACAGGGCACCGGGGAGCTGTTTTTT CASSIGQGTGELFF
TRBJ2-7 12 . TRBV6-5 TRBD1 TGTGCCAGCAGCAGGGGGCTTCGGGAGCAGTACTTC CASSRGLREQYF
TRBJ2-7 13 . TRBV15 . TGTGCCACCACCCTGGGCCCTCTCTACGAGCAGTACTTC CATTLGPLYEQYF
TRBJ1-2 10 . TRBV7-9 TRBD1 TGTGCCAGCAGCCCAGGGGGAGGCACCTTC CASSPGGGTF
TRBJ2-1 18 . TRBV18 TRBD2 TGTGCCAGCTCACTAGGACTAGCGGGGGGGAGCTCCTACAATGAGCAGTTCTTC CASSLGLAGGSSYNEQFF
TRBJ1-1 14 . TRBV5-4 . TGTGCCAGCAGCTTTAAGACACTGGACACTGAAGCTTTCTTT CASSFKTLDTEAFF
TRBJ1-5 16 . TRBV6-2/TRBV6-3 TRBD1 TGTGCCAGCAGCACCCAGGGGGCGCGGGGCAATCAGCCCCAGCATTTT CASSTQGARGNQPQHF
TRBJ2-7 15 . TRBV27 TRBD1 TGTGCCAGCAGTTTTATGCGGACAGGGGACTACGAGCAGTACTTC CASSFMRTGDYEQYF
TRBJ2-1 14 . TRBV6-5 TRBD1 TGTGCCAGCAGGCGAGGGACAGGGGGGAATGAGCAGTTCTTC CASRRGTGGNEQFF
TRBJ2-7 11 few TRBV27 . TGTGCCAGCAGTTTCGGCTACGAGCAGTACTTC CASSFGYEQYF
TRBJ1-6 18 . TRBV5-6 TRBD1 TGTGCCAGCAGCTTGGTCACAGGGGGCAAAAGTTATAATTCACCCCTCCACTTT CASSLVTGGKSYNSPLHF
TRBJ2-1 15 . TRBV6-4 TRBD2 TGTGCCAGCAAGGATAGCGGGAGCGCCTCCAATGAGCAGTTCTTC CASKDSGSASNEQFF
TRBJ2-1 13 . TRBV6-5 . TGTGCCAGCAAAAAAAACGGTGCCAATGAGCAGTTCTTC CASKKNGANEQFF
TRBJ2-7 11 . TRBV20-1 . TGCAGTGCTCTCCTTCTTTCCGAGCAGTACTTC CSALLLSEQYF
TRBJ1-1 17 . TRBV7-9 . TGTGCCAGCAGCCGAAACCGGGACTCCGGAGCGGACACTGAAGCTTTCTTT CASSRNRDSGADTEAFF